This T cell receptor beta chain was captured in a study of cytotoxic CD8 clonotypes in ibrutinib-treated CLL. This CDR3 has 16 amino acids. Trimming removed 5 bases at V and 0 bases at J, with 16 bases between. The V gene's germline CDR1 is MDHEN and CDR2 SYDVKM. Sequenced by immunoSEQ multiplex PCR; TCRdb stores in-frame clones only, minus some. The sample lists 30,000 to 40,000 clones; 69% were seen once. The origin of this receptor is a human donor with chronic lymphocytic leukemia. The chain joins TRBV28 to TRBJ1-1; weak D call: TRBD1 (6 bases). The source material was PBMCs, sampled before ibrutinib treatment. The CDR3 sequence: CASSPYQGTMNTEAFF. The CDR3 DNA reads as TGTGCCAGCAGTCCCTACCAAGGGACAATGAACACTGAAGCTTTCTTT.